These T cell receptor beta chains were read from a single sample in a study of CD8+CD57+ T cells in acquired aplastic anemia. Each CDR3 protein is one row after TCRdb ran MiXCR on the reads. The table lists 75,000 to 80,000 distinct CDR3 sequences, about 70% of them singletons. Sample: sorted CD4+, CD8+, or CD8+CD57+ T cells (not recorded which) from PBMCs. These receptors all come from a human donor with aplastic anemia. The CDR3 runs from the conserved cysteine through the conserved F or W. D genes are given only for firm matches. The size entry is marked missing in some rows and otherwise reads once, few, many or a size class.

j_call	v_call	d_call	clone_size	cdr3_aa	cdr3_nt
TRBJ2-6	TRBV7-2	NA	few	CASSLGGGTYSGANVLTF	TGTGCCAGCAGCTTAGGCGGTGGAACTTACTCTGGGGCCAACGTCCTGACTTTC
TRBJ2-1	TRBV2	NA	many	CASSGTSGFFNEQFF	TGTGCCAGCAGTGGAACTAGTGGGTTCTTCAATGAGCAGTTCTTC
TRBJ1-1	TRBV7-8	NA	few	CASSSKRVNTEAFF	TGTGCCAGCAGCTCCAAACGGGTGAACACTGAAGCTTTCTTT
TRBJ1-2	TRBV5-4	NA	NA	CASSSQGRYGYTF	TGTGCCAGCAGTTCGCAGGGGAGGTATGGCTACACCTTC
TRBJ2-1	TRBV7-2	NA	NA	CASSTENWNEQFF	TGTGCCAGCAGTACGGAGAACTGGAATGAGCAGTTCTTC
TRBJ1-2	TRBV25-1	NA	once	CASSDRPTGFGYGYTF	TGTGCCAGCAGTGACCGCCCTACAGGGTTCGGCTATGGCTACACCTTC
TRBJ2-3	TRBV20-1	NA	NA	CSMAPSTDTQYF	TGCAGCATGGCTCCTTCCACAGATACGCAGTATTTT
TRBJ2-5	TRBV2	TRBD1	NA	CACQQGWQETQYF	TGTGCCTGCCAACAGGGGTGGCAAGAGACCCAGTACTTC
TRBJ2-1	TRBV10-3	TRBD2	NA	CAIRAGLQYNEQFF	TGTGCCATCAGGGCGGGACTACAATACAACGAGCAGTTCTTC
TRBJ2-7	TRBV29-1	TRBD2	once	CSVAAGAPYEQYF	TGCAGCGTCGCAGCGGGGGCCCCCTACGAGCAGTACTTC
TRBJ2-7	TRBV10-2	NA	NA	CASSETGRSYEQYF	TGCGCCAGCAGTGAGACAGGGCGCTCCTACGAGCAGTACTTC
TRBJ2-7	TRBV7-8	NA	once	CASSSPSSSEQYF	TGTGCCAGCAGCTCCCCCAGCTCCAGCGAGCAGTACTTC
TRBJ2-5	TRBV28	TRBD2	NA	CASSPRLAGGRETQYF	TGTGCCAGCAGTCCCCGACTAGCGGGGGGGCGGGAGACCCAGTACTTC
TRBJ2-2	TRBV2	TRBD2	once	CASMILLAGTGELFF	TGTGCCAGCATGATTTTACTAGCGGGTACCGGGGAGCTGTTTTTT
TRBJ2-6	TRBV24-1	NA	NA	CATSDSGGSGANVLTF	TGTGCCACCAGTGATTCTGGGGGCTCTGGGGCCAACGTCCTGACTTTC
TRBJ2-7	TRBV7-6	NA	NA	CASSPSQGYEQYF	TGTGCCAGCAGCCCTAGCCAGGGCTACGAGCAGTACTTC
TRBJ2-3	TRBV7-9	TRBD1	NA	CASSPRGPDTQYF	TGTGCCAGCAGCCCGAGGGGGCCAGATACGCAGTATTTT
TRBJ2-5	TRBV15	NA	many	CATSREDRGGPETQYF	TGTGCCACCAGCAGAGAGGATAGGGGGGGACCAGAGACCCAGTACTTC
TRBJ1-4	TRBV19	NA	NA	CASSPAWGEINEKLFF	TGTGCCAGTAGTCCCGCCTGGGGGGAGATTAATGAAAAACTGTTTTTT
TRBJ2-7	TRBV29-1	TRBD1	few	CSVGGTGLGEQYF	TGCAGCGTTGGGGGGACAGGGCTCGGCGAGCAGTACTTC
TRBJ2-7	TRBV5-4	TRBD2	few	CASSSASGRQYEQYF	TGTGCCAGCAGCTCGGCTAGCGGGAGGCAATACGAGCAGTACTTC
TRBJ2-7	TRBV19	TRBD1	few	CASSLTGGAYEQYF	TGTGCCAGTAGCTTGACAGGGGGCGCCTACGAGCAGTACTTC
TRBJ2-6	TRBV2	NA	NA	CASSESSGANVLTF	TGTGCCAGCAGTGAGAGCTCTGGGGCCAACGTCCTGACTTTC
TRBJ2-3	TRBV24-1	NA	few	CATSDPGTISTDTQYF	TGTGCCACCAGTGATCCCGGGACGATCAGCACAGATACGCAGTATTTT
TRBJ1-6	TRBV10-3	NA	few	CAISPDGGGSPLHF	TGTGCCATCAGCCCGGACGGTGGCGGGTCACCCCTCCACTTT
TRBJ2-7	TRBV7-3	NA	few	CASSLEVEGQPYEQYF	TGTGCCAGCAGCTTAGAAGTGGAGGGACAGCCCTACGAGCAGTACTTC
TRBJ1-5	TRBV2	NA	NA	CASSRDIRQPQHF	TGTGCCAGCAGTCGGGACATTCGTCAGCCCCAGCATTTT
TRBJ2-4	TRBV2	TRBD2	NA	CASSGAGGNIQYF	TGTGCCAGCAGTGGCGCGGGGGGCAACATTCAGTACTTC
TRBJ2-7	TRBV20-1	NA	once	CSARGTSYEQYF	TGCAGTGCTAGGGGGACTTCCTACGAGCAGTACTTC
TRBJ2-7	TRBV6-1	NA	once	CASSEAGTLYEQYF	TGTGCCAGCAGTGAAGCCGGGACACTATACGAGCAGTACTTC
TRBJ2-7	TRBV2	TRBD1	NA	CAKGAARSYEQYF	TGTGCCAAGGGGGCCGCTAGATCCTACGAGCAGTACTTC
TRBJ1-1	TRBV19	NA	NA	CASVQFGTKNTEAFF	TGTGCCAGTGTTCAGTTTGGGACTAAGAACACTGAAGCTTTCTTT
TRBJ2-2	TRBV9	NA	NA	CASSPLGGELFF	TGTGCCAGCAGCCCCTTGGGCGGGGAGCTGTTTTTT
TRBJ1-2	TRBV7-2	NA	NA	CASRPQGYGYTF	TGTGCCAGCAGGCCACAGGGCTATGGCTACACCTTC
TRBJ2-5	TRBV12-3/TRBV12-4	NA	NA	CASSFGGPQETQYF	TGTGCCAGCAGTTTCGGAGGACCTCAAGAGACCCAGTACTTC
TRBJ2-7	TRBV15	TRBD2	few	CATSRDPLAGGHEQYF	TGTGCCACCAGCAGAGATCCGCTAGCGGGGGGCCACGAGCAGTACTTC
TRBJ1-1	TRBV25-1	NA	NA	CASSAPRTGSYTEAFF	TGTGCCAGCAGTGCCCCCCGGACGGGGAGTTACACTGAAGCTTTCTTT